Listed below are T cell receptor beta chains from one sample, sequenced in a study of CD8+ T cells in alopecia areata. The method was immunoSEQ multiplex PCR; TCRdb's version includes in-frame clones alone and lacks a portion of them. Of 89,000 or so clones in the sample, roughly 51% were seen once. Sequencing was carried out using NKG2D-high CD8+ T cells sorted from blood. The receptors originated from a human donor with alopecia areata. The CDR3 runs from the conserved cysteine through the conserved F or W.

V	J	CDR3
TRBV28	TRBJ2-7	CASSIGQDSYEQYF
TRBV7-9	TRBJ1-1	CAGYSNTEAFF
TRBV29-1	TRBJ1-1	CSVEGQGRYTEAFF
TRBV11-2	TRBJ2-7	CASSLGQGLYEQYF
TRBV11-2	TRBJ2-4	CASSPTGRAKDF
TRBV28	TRBJ2-2	CASNPRGGPGELFF
TRBV30	TRBJ2-2	CARLHKATGELFF
TRBV29-1	TRBJ2-1	CSVTGLEGNEQFF
TRBV6-6	TRBJ2-1	CASRPDSTLFF
TRBV5-6	TRBJ2-3	CASSLESDTQYF
TRBV29-1	TRBJ2-7	CSVGQDYEQYF